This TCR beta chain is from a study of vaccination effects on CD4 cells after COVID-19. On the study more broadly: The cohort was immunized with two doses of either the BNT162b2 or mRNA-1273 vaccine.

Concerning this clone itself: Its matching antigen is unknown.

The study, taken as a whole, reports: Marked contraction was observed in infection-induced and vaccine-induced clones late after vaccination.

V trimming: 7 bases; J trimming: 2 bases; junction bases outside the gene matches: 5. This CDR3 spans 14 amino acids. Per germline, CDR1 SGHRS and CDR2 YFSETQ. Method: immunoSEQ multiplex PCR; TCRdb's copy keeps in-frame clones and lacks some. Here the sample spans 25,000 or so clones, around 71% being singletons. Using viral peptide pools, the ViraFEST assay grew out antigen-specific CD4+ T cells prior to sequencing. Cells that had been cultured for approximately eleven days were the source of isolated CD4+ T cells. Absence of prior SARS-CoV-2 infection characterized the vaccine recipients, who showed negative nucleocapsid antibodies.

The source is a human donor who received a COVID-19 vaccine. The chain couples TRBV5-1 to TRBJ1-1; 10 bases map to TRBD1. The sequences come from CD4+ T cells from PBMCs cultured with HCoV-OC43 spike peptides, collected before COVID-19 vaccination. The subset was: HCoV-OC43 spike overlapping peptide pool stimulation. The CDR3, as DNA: TGCGCCAGCCGGGACAGGGGAATTAACACTGAAGCTTTCTTT. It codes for CASRDRGINTEAFF.